The T cell receptor beta chain described here comes from a study of blood T cells in healthy people across ages (dated by TCRdb to 2015 to 2017). About the study as a whole: Template switching captured roughly one uniquely barcoded TCR beta cDNA molecule per two T cells in model experiments. Donors were grouped into four age groups: young (average roughly 17 years), middle-aged (39), aged (approximately 67) and long-lived (approximately 81). To avoid experimental bias, donors of different ages were randomly spread across the sequencing lanes. The study measured age-related changes in TCR beta repertoire diversity using deep sequencing normalized with unique cDNA molecular identifiers. The study analyzed two additional independent replicas of 1 million unique cDNA reads from the same blood draw for two donors, one aged 18 to 30 and one aged 80 or older. General findings and caveats noted by the study authors: Observed TCR beta diversity per million T cells fell roughly linearly with age, and a significant reduction was already apparent by age roughly 40. There was a strong correlation between observed TCR beta diversity and the percentage of naive T cells measured by flow cytometry. Conclusive comparison of naive and antigen-experienced compartments was prevented by the profiling of bulk unsorted PBMCs. Total diversity estimates from one million sequenced T cells were considered lower bounds and underestimates. Donor CMV infection status was unknown, potentially confounding age-related changes in expanded clonotypes. Compared with the aged group, the long-lived group had more naive CD4+ T cells, fewer expanded clones and increased TCR diversity, suggesting age selection.

On this clonotype itself: No antigen is known for it. There are no base qualities to consult, and no much larger clone falls within one base.

There are 13 amino acids in the CDR3, from cysteine to phenylalanine inclusive. Only the CDR3 region is kept as DNA, spanning 39 bases read in frame from base 1. Deletion took 4 bases off V and 1 base off J, with a span of 10 bases between the germline ends. Based on the germline V gene, the CDR1 and CDR2 sequences are SQVTM and ANQGSEA. Library creation used 5' RACE. The instrument given in TCRdb is Illumina HiSeq 2500. The second PCR ran for roughly 6 to 11 cycles and used a J-beta primer mix along with a sample-barcoded 5' primer. Each TCR beta cDNA molecule received a unique molecular identifier from a template-switch 5' adaptor carrying 12 random nucleotides. Each sample yielded at least 2.5 million CDR3-containing paired-end reads. First-strand cDNA was synthesized from all RNA with the Mint cDNA synthesis kit, primed by a TRBC-specific oligonucleotide. All cDNA was treated with uracil-DNA glycosylase and then went through a first 18-cycle PCR with the universal primers M1SS and BC2_uni_R. Per the original workflow: Each sample was normalized by randomly selecting 1 million high-quality reads, each carrying a distinct molecular identifier. Instead of being binned into consensus sequences, reads that shared molecular identifiers were thrown out. CDR3 identification, clonotype clustering and error correction used MiTCR with a Q25 quality threshold and the strictest error-elimination algorithm. A nonparametric unseen species model with Euler transformation was used to estimate lower-bound total TCR beta diversity. TCRdb reanalyzed the raw reads on its own, using fastp at Q25 for trimming and MiXCR for clone calling, and kept in-frame beta chains. Entries are consolidated by CDR3 protein sequence, retaining the most common genes and DNA. In this record, the V and J calls reflect TCRdb's handling and not the investigators' own analysis. For this sample there are approximately 810,000 distinct CDR3 sequences; around 34% appear just once. Of the sample, around 13% falls within the top ten clones.

The roughly 39 donors, aged about 6 to 100 years, were systemically healthy Caucasian individuals from Russia. Ten milliliters of peripheral blood were drawn from each donor into EDTA-treated Vacutainer tubes. Ficoll-Paque density-gradient centrifugation was used to isolate PBMCs, with at least 6 million obtained per sample. Total RNA, at least 6 micrograms per sample, was extracted from PBMCs with Trizol reagent. For every donor, an aliquot of PBMCs went through flow cytometry to measure the percentages of naive CD45RAhigh/CD27high T cells. The sequenced sample consisted of blood. Recombination joined TRBV29-1 with TRBJ1-1, with no confidently assigned D gene. The receptor was isolated from a man in his late teens or twenties in good health. The CDR3 protein: CSVAEEPNTEAFF. At the DNA level, the sequence is TGCAGCGTTGCGGAGGAGCCGAACACTGAAGCTTTCTTT.